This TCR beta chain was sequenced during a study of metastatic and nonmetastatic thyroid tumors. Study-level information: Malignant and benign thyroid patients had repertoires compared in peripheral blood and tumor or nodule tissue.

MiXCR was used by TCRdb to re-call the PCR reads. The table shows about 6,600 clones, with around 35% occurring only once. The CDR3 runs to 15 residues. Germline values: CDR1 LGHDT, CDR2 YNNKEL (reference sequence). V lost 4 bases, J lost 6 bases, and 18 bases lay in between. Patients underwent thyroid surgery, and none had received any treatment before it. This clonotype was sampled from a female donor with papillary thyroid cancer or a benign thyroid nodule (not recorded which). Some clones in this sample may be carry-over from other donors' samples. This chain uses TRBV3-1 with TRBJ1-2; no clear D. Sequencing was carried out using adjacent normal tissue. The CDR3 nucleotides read TGTGCCAGCAGCCTTGCATCGGTAAGTTCGCATGGCTACACCTTC. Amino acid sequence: CASSLASVSSHGYTF.